In its sample, the clone carrying this T cell receptor beta chain was seen a few times. The data were taken from a study of blood T cell repertoires in COVID-19. Study at large: Samples taken during acute and convalescent COVID-19 were collected in the United States, Italy and Spain. PBMCs, B-cell-depleted T cells, or T cells were the source of the cDNA or gDNA that made up the material.

The CDR3 runs 12 residues. The V and J ends lost 8 bases and 3 bases, in that order; junction bases with no gene match: 4. CDR1 is MNHEY and CDR2 is SVGAGI in the germline V gene. Patients in Seattle were enrolled during active infection, then followed longitudinally. Here immunoSEQ multiplex PCR was the method, and the copy in TCRdb shows in-frame clones only, minus some. The repertoire includes approximately 210,000 clones, 86% of them detected once, and approximately 10% sits in the top ten. The TCR sequence derives from a man in his fifties or sixties with COVID-19, enrolled during active disease. Material for sequencing was peripheral blood. This chain connects TRBV6-5 to TRBJ2-7; the match to TRBD1 covers 7 bases. Written as DNA, the CDR3 is TGTGCCAGCGGAAGGACAGGCTACGAGCAGTACTTC. Translating it yields CASGRTGYEQYF.